The 11 T cell receptor beta chains presented below share a single source sample, sequenced in a study of OX40 agonist ivuxolimab in advanced cancers. Clones were sequenced by immunoSEQ multiplex PCR, and TCRdb holds only the in-frame ones, with some missing. The data show just over 50,000 clones, with around 77% seen just once and 2% to 2.5% held by the top ten. Here the sequenced sample was CD4+ or CD8+ T cells sorted from blood, taken in a trial of the OX40 agonist ivuxolimab. Receptors originate from an adult with an advanced solid tumor such as melanoma, head and neck, liver or kidney cancer.

The genes are TRBV5-1 and TRBJ1-2, with 7 bases fitting TRBD1. The length of the CDR3 is 15 residues. Germline assignment: CDR1 SGHRS and CDR2 YFSETQ. J gave up 5 bases and V 0 bases, and 7 bases lay outside the gene matches. Here the CDR3 DNA reads TGCGCCAGCAGCTTGGACGGACAGGCGGCATATGGCTACACCTTC. As protein: CASSLDGQAAYGYTF.

This sequence joins TRBV27 and TRBJ2-2, with 13 bases matching TRBD2. Unmatched junction bases numbered 4, after V lost 5 bases and J lost 4 bases. From germline, CDR1 is MNHEY and CDR2 SMNVEV (reference sequence). The CDR3 consists of 16 residues. In nucleotides, the CDR3 is TGTGCCAGCAGTAGAAGGACTAGCGGGGGCACCGGGGAGCTGTTTTTT. Translation gives CASSRRTSGGTGELFF.

Relative to its sample, this clone is medium-sized (0.01 to 0.1%). The gene calls are TRBV19 and TRBJ1-2, with 10 bases identical to TRBD1. V shed 4 bases and J 8 bases; nucleotides not matched to a gene: 4. CDR3 length equals 13 residues. The V gene's germline CDR1 is LNHDA and CDR2 SQIVND (reference sequence). CDR3 sequence: CASSRGQGVGYTF. CDR3 sequence (DNA): TGTGCCAGTAGTAGAGGACAGGGGGTCGGCTACACCTTC.

This clone appeared many times. The genes are TRBV5-4 and TRBJ2-7, with D tentatively TRBD1 (6 bases). There are 14 residues in the CDR3. The germline V gene encodes CDR1 SGHNT and CDR2 YYREEE (reference sequence). The ends were cut back, 0 bases at V and 5 bases at J, with 12 bases in the middle. The CDR3 region has the DNA TGTGCCAGCAGCTTGGAACAGGGAAGCGACGAGCAGTACTTC. As protein: CASSLEQGSDEQYF.

The sample holds one count of this clone. The gene calls are TRBV19 and TRBJ2-2; D possibly uses TRBD1 or TRBD2 (7 bases each). The CDR3 is 15 residues long. Trimming left V 9 bases short and J 0 bases short, with 14 bases between. Germline assignment: CDR1 LNHDA and CDR2 SQIVND (reference sequence). The CDR3 DNA follows: TGTGCCAGCAAAGCGGGGACAGCGAACACCGGGGAGCTGTTTTTT. As protein: CASKAGTANTGELFF.

The chain uses TRBV7-3 and TRBJ2-1; weak D call: TRBD2 (5 bases). The germline CDR1 and CDR2 sequences are SGHTA and FQGTGA. Trimming stripped 5 bases from V and 8 bases from J, with 16 bases between. CDR3 size: 14 residues. The CDR3 sequence is CASSPRDGGDEQFF. As DNA, the CDR3 is TGTGCCAGCAGCCCACGGGATGGTGGAGATGAGCAGTTCTTC.

The rearrangement uses TRBV2 and TRBJ2-7; a possible D gene is TRBD1 (5 bases). V was shortened by 6 bases and J by 0 bases, with 12 bases between the two germline ends. Germline lookup yields CDR1 SNHLY and CDR2 FYNNEI. This CDR3 comprises 14 residues. CDR3 sequence: CASRADSNSYEQYF. The CDR3 bases are TGTGCCAGCAGAGCCGACAGCAACTCCTACGAGCAGTACTTC.

This clone was picked up a small number of times. The J gene is TRBJ1-1, the V gene TRBV5-1, with D perhaps matching TRBD1 (5 bases). CDR3 size: 15 residues. CDR1 is SGHRS, CDR2 YFSETQ, per germline. Trimming took 3 bases from V and 4 from J, leaving 16 bases between them. The CDR3: CASSWGRLVGTEAFF. The DNA for the CDR3 is TGCGCCAGCAGCTGGGGACGGTTGGTCGGCACTGAAGCTTTCTTT.

This clone was found a few times. The J gene is TRBJ1-5, the V gene TRBV6-1; possibly TRBD1 for D (6 bases). The CDR3 runs 14 residues. V lost 5 bases and J lost 0, with 8 bases in between. Germline lookup yields CDR1 MNHNS and CDR2 SASEGT. The CDR3: CASSSQGSNQPQHF. The DNA of the CDR3 is TGTGCCAGCAGTTCACAGGGTAGCAATCAGCCCCAGCATTTT.

By proportion, this clone is medium-sized (0.01 to 0.1%). V usage is TRBV29-1 and J usage is TRBJ1-5; D is undetermined. CDR1 is SQVTM and CDR2 is ANQGSEA in the germline V gene. V lost 1 base and J 7 bases, leaving 8 bases between the germline ends. This CDR3 is 12 amino acids long. CDR3 sequence: CSVEAPGQPQHF. CDR3 DNA: TGCAGCGTTGAAGCCCCGGGACAGCCCCAGCATTTT.

J is TRBJ1-1 and V is TRBV6-5; no definite D call. The CDR3 contains 15 residues. V shed 0 bases and J shed 2 bases, with 10 bases lying between them. Germline V gene sequence: CDR1 MNHEY, CDR2 SVGAGI. CDR3 coding DNA: TGTGCCAGCAGTTACTCGGGCAGGAATAACACTGAAGCTTTCTTT. Translating gives CASSYSGRNNTEAFF.